The source of this T cell receptor beta chain is a study of Ad26.COV2.S vaccination and SARS-CoV-2 variants. Treatment of the sample: some 19 received Ad26.COV2.S at low or high dose, single or two shots; several received placebo; per-sample allocation not given. All samples were drawn on day 63, counting from the first vaccine or placebo injection. Here immunoSEQ multiplex PCR was the method, and the copy in TCRdb shows in-frame clones only, minus some. Here the sample spans around 340,000 clones, 86% being singletons. Trimming removed 6 bases at V and 3 bases at J, with 12 bases between. In germline, CDR1 is MDHEN, CDR2 SYDVKM. The CDR3 consists of 13 residues.

Sequenced material: peripheral blood, taken in a trial of Ad26.COV2.S vaccine versus placebo. This sequence joins TRBV28 and TRBJ2-7, with D perhaps TRBD2 (6 bases). The origin of this receptor is a person aged 18-60 years who received the Ad26.COV2.S COVID-19 vaccine or a placebo. CDR3 sequence reads: CASREGRNYEQYF. DNA of the CDR3: TGTGCCAGCAGGGAGGGGAGGAACTACGAGCAGTACTTC. The variable domain in full, completed from reference TRBV28 and TRBJ2-7, reads DVKVTQSSRYLVKRTGEKVFLECVQDMDHENMFWYRQDPGLGLRLIYFSYDVKMKEKGDIPEGYSVSREKKERFSLILESASTNQTSMYLCASREGRNYEQYFGPGTRLTVT.